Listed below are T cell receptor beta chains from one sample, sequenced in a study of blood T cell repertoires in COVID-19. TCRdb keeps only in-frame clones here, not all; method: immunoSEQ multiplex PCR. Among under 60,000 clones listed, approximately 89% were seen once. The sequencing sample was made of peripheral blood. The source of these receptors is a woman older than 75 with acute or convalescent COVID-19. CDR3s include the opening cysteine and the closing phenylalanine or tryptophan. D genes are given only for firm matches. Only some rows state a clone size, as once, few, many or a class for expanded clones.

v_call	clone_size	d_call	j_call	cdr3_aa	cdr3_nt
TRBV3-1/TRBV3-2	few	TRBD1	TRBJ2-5	CASSQARGRSETQYF	TGTGCCAGCAGCCAGGCCAGGGGGCGGTCAGAGACCCAGTACTTC
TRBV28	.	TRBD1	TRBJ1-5	CASSLSGDRARGNQPQHF	TGTGCCAGCAGTTTATCCGGGGACAGGGCTAGGGGCAATCAGCCCCAGCATTTT
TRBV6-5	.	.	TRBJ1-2	CASSLREQLYGYTF	TGTGCCAGCAGTCTACGGGAACAGCTCTATGGCTACACCTTC
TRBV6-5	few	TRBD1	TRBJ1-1	CASSRDRGGTEAFF	TGTGCCAGCAGTAGGGACAGGGGAGGCACTGAAGCTTTCTTT
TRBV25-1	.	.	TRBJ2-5	CASSDFSVLETQYF	TGTGCCAGCAGTGATTTTAGTGTTTTGGAGACCCAGTACTTC
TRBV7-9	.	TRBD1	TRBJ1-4	CASSFPQGAGEKLFF	TGTGCCAGCAGCTTCCCCCAGGGGGCAGGTGAAAAACTGTTTTTT
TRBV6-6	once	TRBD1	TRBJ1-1	CASTGTGVTEAFF	TGTGCCAGTACCGGGACAGGGGTCACTGAAGCTTTCTTT
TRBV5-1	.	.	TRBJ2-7	CASSPRGDGLGEQYF	TGCGCCAGCAGCCCCCGGGGTGACGGACTCGGAGAGCAGTACTTC
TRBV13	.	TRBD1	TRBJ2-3	CASSLGDRVVNTQYF	TGTGCCAGTAGTTTGGGGGACAGGGTGGTAAATACGCAGTATTTT
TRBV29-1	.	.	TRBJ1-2	CSVLTPTAGEGYTF	TGCAGCGTCCTCACCCCCACGGCGGGGGAAGGCTACACCTTC
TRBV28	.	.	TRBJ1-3	CASSLIGGGNTIYF	TGTGCCAGCAGTTTAATCGGAGGTGGAAACACCATATATTTT
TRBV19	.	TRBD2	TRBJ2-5	CASSIGLTSGGGETQYF	TGTGCCAGTAGTATAGGTCTGACTAGCGGGGGTGGAGAGACCCAGTACTTC
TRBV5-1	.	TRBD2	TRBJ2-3	CASSPFQTSGTTDTQYF	TGCGCCAGCAGCCCATTCCAGACTAGCGGGACCACAGATACGCAGTATTTT
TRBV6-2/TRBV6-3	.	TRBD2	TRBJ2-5	CASSSRRGAQETQYF	TGTGCCAGCAGTTCCCGGCGGGGGGCCCAAGAGACCCAGTACTTC
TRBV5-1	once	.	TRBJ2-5	CASSFDPQGETQYF	TGCGCCAGCAGCTTCGACCCTCAGGGGGAGACCCAGTACTTC
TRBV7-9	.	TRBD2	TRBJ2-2	CASSTSYGTSGTGELFF	TGTGCCAGCAGCACATCGTACGGGACTAGCGGCACCGGGGAGCTGTTTTTT
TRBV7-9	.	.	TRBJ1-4	CASRAGGRPEKLFF	TGTGCCAGCAGAGCGGGTGGGCGCCCCGAAAAACTGTTTTTT
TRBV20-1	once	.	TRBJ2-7	CSARALHEQYF	TGCAGTGCTAGGGCCCTCCACGAGCAGTACTTC
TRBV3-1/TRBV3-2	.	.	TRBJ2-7	CASTSSGTYEQYF	TGTGCCAGCACCTCTTCGGGAACCTACGAGCAGTACTTC
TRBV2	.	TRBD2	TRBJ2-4	CASSERGGLAKNIQYF	TGTGCCAGCAGTGAAAGGGGAGGGTTAGCCAAAAACATTCAGTACTTC
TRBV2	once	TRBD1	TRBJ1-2	CANRPGQPDYGYTF	TGTGCCAACAGACCGGGACAGCCGGACTATGGCTACACCTTC
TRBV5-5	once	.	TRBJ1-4	CASSLRGEDREKLFF	TGTGCCAGCAGCTTGCGGGGGGAGGATCGGGAAAAACTGTTTTTT